A selection of T cell receptor beta chains follows, all from one sample in a study of shared clonotypes between healthy human individuals. Sequencing used immunoSEQ multiplex PCR; TCRdb keeps in-frame clones, though not all of them. The sample yields about 2 million clones, roughly 94% seen once. The sample taken for sequencing was naive CD8+ T cells sorted from blood. Source of these receptors: a man in his late teens or twenties in good health. CDR3s include the opening cysteine and the closing phenylalanine or tryptophan. The order of the fields is V gene, clone size, J gene, D gene, CDR3 DNA, CDR3 protein. The D gene is left open where the match is weak. Clone size is shown for a subset of rows, as once, few, many or a class of expanded clone.

>TRBV11-2|once|TRBJ2-7|.
TGTGCCAGCTCCTTATACGAGCAGTACTTC
CASSLYEQYF
>TRBV27|.|TRBJ2-3|.
TGTGCCAGCAGTTTATCATACGCTAGCACAGATACGCAGTATTTT
CASSLSYASTDTQYF
>TRBV7-9|.|TRBJ2-3|TRBD1
TGTGCCAGTGTTCGGACAGGGGGCACAGATACGCAGTATTTT
CASVRTGGTDTQYF
>TRBV4-1|.|TRBJ2-7|TRBD1
TGCGCCAGCAGCCGGGACGAAGGACAGGGGTGGAACGAGCAGTACTTC
CASSRDEGQGWNEQYF
>TRBV7-3|.|TRBJ2-1|.
TGTGCCAGCAGCGACGGATACAATGAGCAGTTCTTC
CASSDGYNEQFF
>TRBV6-5|.|TRBJ2-3|.
TGTGCCAGCAGCTCGACCGGGACTAGCACAGATACGCAGTATTTT
CASSSTGTSTDTQYF
>TRBV27|.|TRBJ2-2|TRBD2
TGTGCCAGCAGTTTGTCGGGAGGGGGAGATTCCACCGGGGAGCTGTTTTTT
CASSLSGGGDSTGELFF
>TRBV7-8|.|TRBJ2-7|TRBD2
TGTGCCAGCAGCCGGGGTATGGCGGGGGGCCTCAGCTCCTACGAGCAGTACTTC
CASSRGMAGGLSSYEQYF
>TRBV6-5|.|TRBJ2-7|TRBD1
TGTGCCAGCAGTTCAGGGGGAAAAGATTGGCTCTACGAGCAGTACTTC
CASSSGGKDWLYEQYF
>TRBV4-3|.|TRBJ2-7|TRBD1
TGCGCCAGCAGCCAAGATCGCGGGACAGGGCTCGGCGAGCAGTACTTC
CASSQDRGTGLGEQYF
>TRBV27|.|TRBJ2-6|.
TGTGCCAGCAGTTTAGTGCAGGTCAGCTCTGGGGCCAACGTCCTGACTTTC
CASSLVQVSSGANVLTF
>TRBV4-1|.|TRBJ2-1|TRBD2
TGCGCCAGCAGCCAAGATCGTTGGGAACTAGCGGGGGTTAATGAGCAGTTCTTC
CASSQDRWELAGVNEQFF
>TRBV2|.|TRBJ1-2|.
TGTGCCAGCAGTGAATCCCCAACTAGGGGCTACACCTTC
CASSESPTRGYTF
>TRBV11-2|.|TRBJ2-7|.
TGTGCCAGCAGCTTGCGATTTAGTCTCGACGAGCAGTACTTC
CASSLRFSLDEQYF
>TRBV19|.|TRBJ2-7|.
TGTGCCAGTAGTATGTTTACAGGGAATAGCTACGAGCAGTACTTC
CASSMFTGNSYEQYF
>TRBV15|.|TRBJ1-2|.
TGTGCCACCAGCCCGGACGCAGGAGCTAACTATGGCTACACCTTC
CATSPDAGANYGYTF
>TRBV12-5|.|TRBJ1-1|.
TGTGCTAGTGGTTTTGCAGGATACACTGAAGCTTTCTTT
CASGFAGYTEAFF
>TRBV2|.|TRBJ1-2|.
TGTGCCAGCACCCAACAAGGGGTCTCCTATGGCTACACCTTC
CASTQQGVSYGYTF
>TRBV7-8|.|TRBJ2-2|TRBD2
TGTGCCAGCAGCCCATGGGCGACTAGCGGGGGGAAGAACACCGGGGAGCTGTTTTTT
CASSPWATSGGKNTGELFF
>TRBV5-1|.|TRBJ2-7|TRBD1
TGCGCCAGCAGCTCCGGGACAGGGTCTTACGAGCAGTACTTC
CASSSGTGSYEQYF
>TRBV28|.|TRBJ1-5|.
TGTGCCAGCAGTTTAGGACGTGACAATCAGCCCCAGCATTTT
CASSLGRDNQPQHF
>TRBV4-3|once|TRBJ2-7|TRBD2
TGCGCCAGCAGCCAAGATGGGGAAGGACTAGCGGCCTACGAGCAGTACTTC
CASSQDGEGLAAYEQYF
>TRBV27|once|TRBJ1-6|.
TGTGCCAGCAGTTTAAGGCAGGGTAGCTCCTATAATTCACCCCTCCACTTT
CASSLRQGSSYNSPLHF
>TRBV7-8|few|TRBJ2-3|.
TGTGCCAGCAGCTTGGGCACAGATACGCAGTATTTT
CASSLGTDTQYF